What follows is one T cell receptor beta chain and its context. Its antigen remains unidentified. No clone much larger than this one lies a single base away; base qualities are absent. The source of the sample is a study of T-cell reconstitution after alpha-beta-depleted transplantation in children (dated by TCRdb to 2016 to 2018). Notes on the research overall: T-cell immune reconstitution after TCRalphabeta/CD19-depleted allogeneic hematopoietic cell transplantation in children was quantitatively tracked in the study by means of TCR repertoire profiling. The full study reports these points: Over subsequent months, a decline in hyperexpanded clone frequencies was noted, and after one year, T-cell counts and TCRbeta diversity were mostly ascribed to newly produced T cells. In some patients, the high TCRbeta diversity seen at day 60 was put down to recipient T cells and intrathymic progenitors that had survived conditioning. The apparently early alphabetaT-cell count recovery about two months after transplant was reportedly dependent on only several hundred rapidly expanded clones derived from non-depleted graft cells.

The treatment or condition label, as the study defines it: allogeneic hematopoietic cell transplantation with graft depleted of TCRalphabeta T cells and CD19 B cells. The children who served as transplant recipients had been given grafts of TCRalphabeta/CD19-depleted allogeneic hematopoietic cells. Libraries were prepared through PCR. The sequencer was an Illumina HiSeq 2500. Molecular barcoding was employed in the preparation of TCR libraries, with unique molecular identifiers being used to normalize TCRbeta repertoire quantification. The public sequencing data were trimmed at Q25 with fastp and processed into clonotypes with MiXCR by TCRdb, which kept only in-frame beta chains. Under each unique CDR3 protein, matching rows form one entry showing the most common genes and DNA. The sample table contains about 90,000 distinct CDR3 sequences; only one count was recorded for around 15% of them. 15% to 20% of the sample is held by the ten biggest clonotypes.

The sequencing here drew on PBMCs, mostly from graft donor cells, taken 180 days after TCRalphabeta/CD19-depleted stem cell transplant. The clonotype was recovered from a male patient between 2 and 15 years old who had a stem cell transplant for acute lymphoblastic leukemia, so the T cells may come from the graft donor.

The DNA sequence follows: TGTGCCAGCAGTGAAGCTGGGACACTCGGTGTGGAGCAGTACTTC. This encodes CASSEAGTLGVEQYF. The chain employs TRBV2 and TRBJ2-7, and the D gene may be TRBD1, 6 bases matching. V sheds 0 bases and J sheds 7 bases, leaving 16 bases between their ends. CDR1 and CDR2, looked up from the germline V gene, are SNHLY and FYNNEI. Measured from the cysteine to the phenylalanine, the CDR3 is 15 residues long. Just the 45-base CDR3 DNA is kept, in frame starting at base 1. With the portions outside the CDR3 filled from the reference TRBV2 and TRBJ2-7 genes, the complete variable region becomes EPEVTQTPSHQVTQMGQEVILRCVPISNHLYFYWYRQILGQKVEFLVSFYNNEISEKSEIFDDQFSVERPDGSNFTLKIRSTKLEDSAMYFCASSEAGTLGVEQYFGPGTRLTVT.